The clone carrying this T cell receptor beta chain is a singleton in its sample. Source study methods: Reference gene primer amplification gave estimated nucleated cell counts. Profiling relied on immunoSEQ multiplex PCR, and the TCRdb table lists in-frame clones only, not all of them. The V and J calls and clone size come from that table; D and trimming were worked out from the DNA. The data contain about 280,000 clones, roughly 87% of them singletons. This sample was taken from a study of blood T cell repertoires in COVID-19. The age range of participants was about 18 to 89 years, with residence in 20 to 25 US areas. Symptom resolution, clearance, or two negative PCRs marked the recovered donors of Cohort 3. Germline V gene data show CDR1 as MDHEN and CDR2 as SYDVKM. V shed 6 bases and J shed 8 bases, with 16 bases lying between them. The CDR3 length is 13 residues.

The sequenced sample consisted of PBMCs or T cells enriched from blood (not recorded which). The sequence was collected from a woman aged 40 to 50 who had recovered from COVID-19. The rearrangement links TRBV28 to TRBJ1-1; the D gene is possibly TRBD1 (5 bases). Here the CDR3 reads CASSLGVYSEAFF. The CDR3 DNA sequence: TGTGCCAGCAGCCTAGGGGTTTATTCCGAAGCTTTCTTT.